The 8 T cell receptor beta chains given below trace back to one sample, sequenced in a study of shared clonotypes between healthy human individuals. Sequencing was performed with immunoSEQ multiplex PCR; in TCRdb, only in-frame clones are kept and a portion is missing. The table lists millions of clones, about 92% of them singletons. Sequencing used naive CD4+ T cells sorted from blood. Subset meaning: CD45RA+ positively selected. The source is a young man in good health.

The chain joins TRBV4-2 to TRBJ2-7; D remains unclear. The V gene's germline CDR1 is LGHNA and CDR2 YNFKEQ. The CDR3 has 17 amino acids. The V and J ends lost 0 bases and 4 bases respectively, with 19 bases between them. The CDR3 region is CASSQDRSALPSYEQYF. The CDR3 coding sequence is TGTGCCAGCAGCCAAGATAGGAGTGCACTCCCATCTTACGAGCAGTACTTC.

This chain joins TRBV19 and TRBJ1-2; D is ambiguous. The CDR3 spans 12 residues. Germline loops: CDR1 LNHDA, CDR2 SQIVND (reference sequence). Trimming removed 11 bases from V and 8 bases from J, with 18 bases in between. The CDR3 DNA follows: TGTGCCGGTGTTTTATTTGAAATCGGCTACACCTTC. It translates to CAGVLFEIGYTF.

This chain joins TRBV21-1 and TRBJ1-1. TRBV21-1 is shown as a pseudogene. The CDR3 has 12 residues. The CDR3 DNA follows: TGTGCCAGCAGGGGGACGAGAGGTGAAGCTTTCTTT. Translated: CASRGTRGEAFF.

The chain uses TRBV5-4 and TRBJ1-1, with D tentatively TRBD1 (5 bases). V lost 3 bases and J 4 bases, leaving 16 bases between the germline ends. The CDR3 loop spans 15 amino acids. Germline-derived CDR1 and CDR2 are SGHNT and YYREEE (reference sequence). DNA of the CDR3: TGTGCCAGCAGCTCTAAGTGGGGGTTAGTCACTGAAGCTTTCTTT. Protein: CASSSKWGLVTEAFF.

V gene TRBV7-2 combines with J gene TRBJ2-1; D perhaps matches TRBD2 (5 bases). This CDR3 contains 14 residues. Germline V lookup: CDR1 SGHTA, CDR2 FQGNSA. Trimming shortened V by 3 bases and J by 12 bases, and 18 bases separated the two germline ends. This chain's CDR3 is CASSLLRADGSQFF. The CDR3 DNA sequence: TGTGCCAGCAGCTTGTTGCGGGCTGACGGGTCGCAGTTCTTC.

Points on this clone: Other DNA sequences within the sample encode an identical CDR3. The chain carries TRBV18 and TRBJ1-4; D remains unclear. Trimming took off 3 bases at V and 7 bases at J, with 6 bases between the two ends. CDR1 is KGHSH, CDR2 LQKENI, per germline. The length of the CDR3 is 12 residues. CDR3 in amino acids: CASSPEGEKLFF. The CDR3 nucleotides are TGTGCCAGCTCACCCGAGGGTGAAAAACTGTTTTTT.

V and J are TRBV2 and TRBJ1-2; D possibly corresponds to TRBD1 (6 bases). V was trimmed by 2 bases and J by 5 bases, leaving 12 bases between them. CDR3 length: 14 residues. CDR1 and CDR2 from the germline V gene are SNHLY and FYNNEI. In DNA, the CDR3 is TGTGCCAGCAGTGAAAGGGGGGGGACGTATGGCTACACCTTC. Translated: CASSERGGTYGYTF.

The chain couples TRBV10-3 to TRBJ2-7; D gene uncertain. The germline V gene has CDR1 ENHRY and CDR2 SYGVKD. Trimming took off 7 bases at V and 2 bases at J, with 15 bases between the two ends. The CDR3 loop spans 14 amino acids. CDR3 coding DNA: TGTGCCATCAATCAGGCAGGTTCGACCTACGAGCAGTACTTC. Its protein is CAINQAGSTYEQYF.